This is a list of T cell receptor beta chains from one sample in a study of cytomegalovirus exposure and HLA in healthy donors. Repertoires were generated with immunoSEQ multiplex PCR, while TCRdb's copy carries only in-frame clones and drops some. Found here are more than 85,000 clones, 13% to 15% of them singletons; the top ten hold around 0.9%. Sequencing used PBMCs. Receptor source: a female donor in good health and CMV-seronegative. CDR3s leave out the opening cysteine and the closing phenylalanine or tryptophan. Each record gives: V gene, D gene, J gene, CDR3 protein. The D gene is left open where the match is weak.

v_call: TRBV27; d_call: NA; j_call: TRBJ2-1; cdr3_aa: ASSLWLGDNEQF
v_call: TRBV11-2; d_call: NA; j_call: TRBJ1-2; cdr3_aa: ASSLTRGTIYGYT
v_call: TRBV4-1; d_call: NA; j_call: TRBJ1-1; cdr3_aa: ASSQDRLNTEAF
v_call: TRBV25-1; d_call: NA; j_call: TRBJ2-7; cdr3_aa: ASSELNSEQY
v_call: TRBV7-8; d_call: TRBD2; j_call: TRBJ2-1; cdr3_aa: ASSLRTSGGASYNEQF
v_call: TRBV5-1; d_call: TRBD1; j_call: TRBJ1-2; cdr3_aa: ASSGGDRAADGYT
v_call: TRBV15; d_call: TRBD1; j_call: TRBJ2-7; cdr3_aa: ATSRDFTGGYEQY
v_call: TRBV9; d_call: TRBD2; j_call: TRBJ2-7; cdr3_aa: ASSPSGRVYEQY
v_call: TRBV4-3; d_call: NA; j_call: TRBJ2-2; cdr3_aa: ASSQGTGMSGELF
v_call: TRBV25-1; d_call: NA; j_call: TRBJ2-7; cdr3_aa: ASSEWSKRYEQY
v_call: TRBV5-1; d_call: TRBD1; j_call: TRBJ1-1; cdr3_aa: ASSPGQGGTEAF
v_call: TRBV5-6; d_call: NA; j_call: TRBJ2-1; cdr3_aa: ASSFTRNEQF
v_call: TRBV10-3; d_call: TRBD1; j_call: TRBJ1-1; cdr3_aa: AIRGDRENTEAF
v_call: TRBV19; d_call: NA; j_call: TRBJ1-1; cdr3_aa: ASRQTGFNTEAF
v_call: TRBV5-1; d_call: TRBD1; j_call: TRBJ2-1; cdr3_aa: ASSARDRGYNEQF
v_call: TRBV9; d_call: TRBD1; j_call: TRBJ2-1; cdr3_aa: ASSVGGTGSYNEQF
v_call: TRBV7-2; d_call: NA; j_call: TRBJ2-1; cdr3_aa: ASSLVSGEAF
v_call: TRBV4-1; d_call: NA; j_call: TRBJ2-1; cdr3_aa: ASSQGVARNEQF
v_call: TRBV7-2; d_call: TRBD1; j_call: TRBJ1-1; cdr3_aa: ASSETGMNTEAF
v_call: TRBV7-9; d_call: NA; j_call: TRBJ1-1; cdr3_aa: ASSLGDLNTEAF
v_call: TRBV5-1; d_call: NA; j_call: TRBJ2-3; cdr3_aa: ASSPGHSPLSTDTQY
v_call: TRBV11-3; d_call: NA; j_call: TRBJ1-5; cdr3_aa: ASSLVGGVKPQH
v_call: TRBV5-1; d_call: NA; j_call: TRBJ1-1; cdr3_aa: ASSFDGAEAF
v_call: TRBV30; d_call: TRBD1; j_call: TRBJ2-7; cdr3_aa: AWDSGQLTYEQY
v_call: TRBV5-1; d_call: NA; j_call: TRBJ2-7; cdr3_aa: ASSPLGGTYEQY
v_call: TRBV15; d_call: NA; j_call: TRBJ2-7; cdr3_aa: ATSTRTGGSYEQY
v_call: TRBV4-1; d_call: NA; j_call: TRBJ1-1; cdr3_aa: ASSQDPWNTEAF
v_call: TRBV19; d_call: TRBD1; j_call: TRBJ2-7; cdr3_aa: ASSRTGPYEQY
v_call: TRBV2; d_call: TRBD1; j_call: TRBJ1-2; cdr3_aa: ASDPEGQLYGYT
v_call: TRBV5-4; d_call: TRBD2; j_call: TRBJ2-2; cdr3_aa: ASSQGLASTGELF
v_call: TRBV7-2; d_call: TRBD1; j_call: TRBJ1-1; cdr3_aa: ASSLRQGSNTEAF
v_call: TRBV28; d_call: TRBD1; j_call: TRBJ1-3; cdr3_aa: ASSVIRGLYGNTIY
v_call: TRBV7-9; d_call: TRBD1; j_call: TRBJ1-3; cdr3_aa: ASSSISGTGNTIY
v_call: TRBV5-6; d_call: NA; j_call: TRBJ2-5; cdr3_aa: ASSPQGLGQY
v_call: TRBV9; d_call: NA; j_call: TRBJ1-2; cdr3_aa: ASSPTGYGYT
v_call: TRBV7-9; d_call: TRBD1; j_call: TRBJ1-2; cdr3_aa: ASSLETGMGGYT
v_call: TRBV9; d_call: NA; j_call: TRBJ2-7; cdr3_aa: ASSVGPDSYYEQY
v_call: TRBV7-9; d_call: TRBD2; j_call: TRBJ2-3; cdr3_aa: ASSLTSGVGDTQY
v_call: TRBV9; d_call: TRBD2; j_call: TRBJ2-1; cdr3_aa: ASSSRLAGVWNEQF
v_call: TRBV28; d_call: NA; j_call: TRBJ2-1; cdr3_aa: ASSPQGFSYNEQF
v_call: TRBV7-8; d_call: NA; j_call: TRBJ2-5; cdr3_aa: ASSLGLSQETQY
v_call: TRBV7-2; d_call: TRBD1; j_call: TRBJ1-2; cdr3_aa: ASSTGQGYGYT
v_call: TRBV5-4; d_call: TRBD1; j_call: TRBJ1-2; cdr3_aa: ASSSSVLGSGGDGYT
v_call: TRBV10-1; d_call: NA; j_call: TRBJ1-5; cdr3_aa: ASSESGYQPQH
v_call: TRBV29-1; d_call: NA; j_call: TRBJ1-3; cdr3_aa: SVSGQGNTIY
v_call: TRBV29-1; d_call: NA; j_call: TRBJ1-1; cdr3_aa: SVRPTGNTEAF
v_call: TRBV23-1; d_call: TRBD1; j_call: TRBJ2-7; cdr3_aa: ASAPAQGAFVSYEQY
v_call: TRBV30; d_call: NA; j_call: TRBJ2-7; cdr3_aa: AWSVGLRNYEQY
v_call: TRBV6-6; d_call: NA; j_call: TRBJ1-1; cdr3_aa: ASSSLRGEAF